These 8 T cell receptor beta chains came from one sample sequenced in a study of blood T cell repertoires in COVID-19. The data were produced by immunoSEQ multiplex PCR, yet TCRdb's version contains in-frame clones alone and is incomplete. There are about 290,000 clones in the sample; around four fifths occur only once, and around 4% lies in the top ten. Sequencing used peripheral blood. The receptors derive from a woman aged 50 to 60 with active or convalescent COVID-19.

This rearrangement joins TRBV18 to TRBJ1-5; no definite D call. V gave up 5 bases and J gave up 1 base, with 12 bases separating them. The germline V gene has CDR1 KGHSH and CDR2 LQKENI. This CDR3 is 15 amino acids long. CDR3 region: CASSGSRGSNQPQHF. The CDR3 DNA follows: TGTGCCAGCTCAGGGTCCCGAGGGAGCAATCAGCCCCAGCATTTT.

The CDR3 is CASSSDRGLGYTF. The CDR3 nucleotides are TGTGCCAGCAGCTCGGACAGGGGGCTTGGCTACACCTTC. This chain uses TRBV5-4 with TRBJ1-2, with TRBD1 identical over 11 bases. Germline trimming cut 3 bases from V and 7 bases from J; bases unmatched to any gene: 2. Germline CDR1 is SGHNT and CDR2 is YYREEE (reference sequence). The CDR3 spans 13 residues. The whole variable domain, filled in from reference TRBV5-4 and TRBJ1-2, reads ETGVTQSPTHLIKTRGQQVTLRCSSQSGHNTVSWYQQALGQGPQFIFQYYREEENGRGNFPPRFSGLQFPNYSSELNVNALELDDSALYLCASSSDRGLGYTFGSGTRLTVV.

The chain combines TRBV7-9 with TRBJ1-2; TRBD1 matches 10 bases. The germline CDR1 and CDR2 sequences are SEHNR and FQNEAQ (reference sequence). V gave up 1 base and J gave up 3 bases; unmatched junction bases: 2. This CDR3 is built from 15 residues. The chain's CDR3 is CASSLGGTGDYGYTF. The CDR3 nucleotides read TGTGCCAGCAGCTTAGGAGGGACAGGGGACTATGGCTACACCTTC.

The chain couples TRBV2 to TRBJ2-5, with TRBD1 matching 9 bases. The CDR3 has 13 amino acids. Germline V CDR1 and CDR2: SNHLY, FYNNEI. V trimming: 8 bases; J trimming: 3 bases; junction bases outside the gene matches: 4. The CDR3 DNA reads TGTGCCAGCCGTAGGGACAGGGAAGAGACCCAGTACTTC. It translates to CASRRDREETQYF.

The chain has TRBV19 and TRBJ1-1; the match to TRBD1 covers 10 bases. The V gene end was trimmed by 0 bases and the J gene end by 6 bases; junction bases not matched to a gene: 13. In germline, CDR1 is LNHDA, CDR2 SQIVND (reference sequence). The CDR3 sequence is 18 residues long. CDR3 nucleotide sequence: TGTGCCAGTAGTATAGACCGAAGGACAGGGGGATTACGATCTGAAGCTTTCTTT. The encoded protein is CASSIDRRTGGLRSEAFF.

The chain has TRBV10-3 and TRBJ1-4; no firm D call. CDR1 ENHRY and CDR2 SYGVKD come from the germline V gene. This CDR3 region has 14 residues. Trimming removed 3 bases from V and 7 bases from J, with 12 bases in between. The CDR3 DNA reads as TGTGCCATCAGTGAAGGCGGGAGTGGTGAAAAACTGTTTTTT. This encodes CAISEGGSGEKLFF.

The chain is built from TRBV27 and TRBJ2-5; 7 bases agree with TRBD2. CDR1 and CDR2 from the germline V gene are MNHEY and SMNVEV (reference sequence). Losses at the gene ends were 7 bases for V and 5 bases for J; bases not matched to a gene: 13. The CDR3 covers 15 residues. CDR3: CASTARGRALETQYF. The CDR3 region has the DNA TGTGCCAGCACCGCGAGAGGGAGGGCCTTGGAGACCCAGTACTTC.

V and J are TRBV7-2 and TRBJ2-5; 8 bases fit TRBD2. This CDR3 is built from 14 residues. The V gene's germline CDR1 is SGHTA and CDR2 FQGNSA. The ends lost 4 bases at V and 3 bases at J; junction bases unmatched: 4. The CDR3: CASSWAGGKETQYF. As DNA, the CDR3 is TGTGCCAGCAGCTGGGCGGGGGGAAAAGAGACCCAGTACTTC.